A single sample gave rise to the 29 T cell receptor beta chains below, sequenced in a study of blood T cell repertoires in COVID-19. Libraries were prepared by immunoSEQ multiplex PCR; TCRdb keeps only in-frame clonotypes and omits some of them. Among fewer than 75,000 clones, 70% to 90% were seen once, and the ten largest hold about 7%. Sequenced sample: peripheral blood. These receptors were collected from a man in his sixties with active or convalescent COVID-19.

The count of this clone is one. Its ends do not fully match the called genes, so a read error is possible. The rearrangement uses TRBV7-9 and TRBJ2-7; 10 positions match TRBD2. The CDR3 extends over 18 amino acids. In germline, CDR1 is SEHNR, CDR2 FQNEAQ (reference sequence). This CDR3 is CAISGLAGARHNRYEQYF. The CDR3 bases are TGCGCAATAAGCGGGCTAGCGGGAGCCCGACACAATCGATACGAGCAGTACTTC.

CDR3 loop: CASSLWGDQPQHF. The DNA of the CDR3 is TGTGCCAGCAGCTTATGGGGAGATCAGCCCCAGCATTTT. V is TRBV7-2 and J is TRBJ1-5; no reliable D call. Trimming removed 2 bases at V and 5 bases at J, with 7 bases between. Germline-derived CDR1 and CDR2 are SGHTA and FQGNSA. This CDR3 comprises 13 residues.

The chain is built from TRBV19 and TRBJ1-5; 7 nucleotides match TRBD1. The CDR3 sequence is 14 residues long. CDR1 and CDR2 (germline): LNHDA, SQIVND (reference sequence). V gave up 7 bases and J gave up 6 bases; unmatched junction bases: 9. The CDR3 spells CASMGTGARQPQHF. DNA for the CDR3: TGTGCCAGTATGGGCACAGGGGCGCGTCAGCCCCAGCATTTT.

This rearrangement joins TRBV7-2 to TRBJ2-3; D ambiguous. The CDR3 is made up of 15 amino acids. Per the germline V gene, CDR1 is SGHTA and CDR2 is FQGNSA. V was shortened by 5 bases and J by 3 bases, with 15 bases between the two germline ends. CDR3 nucleotide sequence: TGTGCCAGCAGCAACTGGGCCTTACCTACAGATACGCAGTATTTT. Protein product: CASSNWALPTDTQYF.

V is TRBV7-2 and J is TRBJ2-3; a possible D gene is TRBD1 (5 bases). This CDR3 contains 18 residues. CDR1 SGHTA and CDR2 FQGNSA come from the germline V gene. V was pared by 3 bases and J by 4 bases, with 23 bases between. The CDR3 DNA reads TGTGCCAGCAGCTTTGTGTGGGGCGGCGATACCTGGGCAGATACGCAGTATTTT. This gives the protein CASSFVWGGDTWADTQYF.

The gene calls are TRBV5-1 and TRBJ1-4; D possibly corresponds to TRBD1 (5 bases). CDR1 is SGHRS and CDR2 is YFSETQ in the germline V gene. Trimming stripped 1 base from V and 2 bases from J, with 9 bases between. This CDR3 has 15 amino acids. This CDR3 reads CASSLTGGTNEKLFF. The CDR3 DNA reads TGCGCCAGCAGCTTGACCGGGGGGACTAATGAAAAACTGTTTTTT.

This chain links TRBV28 with TRBJ1-1; 8 nucleotides align to TRBD1. Germline CDR1 reads MDHEN; CDR2 reads SYDVKM. The CDR3 has 16 amino acids. V lost 6 bases to trimming and J lost 1 base; unmatched junction nucleotides: 10. The CDR3 reads CASSYPLGQGNTEAFF. In nucleotides, the CDR3 is TGTGCCAGCAGCTACCCCTTAGGACAGGGGAACACTGAAGCTTTCTTT.

This clone was detected only once. This rearrangement joins TRBV6-1 to TRBJ2-1; 9 bases are shared with TRBD2. V lost 2 bases to trimming and J lost 9 bases; unmatched junction nucleotides: 8. Germline V gives CDR1 MNHNS, CDR2 SASEGT. CDR3 size: 15 residues. The CDR3 nucleotides read TGTGCCAGCAGTGAAAAAGTTAGCGGGAGAACTGAGCAGTTCTTC. It codes for CASSEKVSGRTEQFF.

In DNA form, the CDR3 reads TGTGCCAGCAGTTCGCTTTGGGACAGGGGGGACTATGGCTACACCTTC. Its protein is CASSSLWDRGDYGYTF. The chain uses TRBV28 and TRBJ1-2; 11 nucleotides align to TRBD1. Germline V gives CDR1 MDHEN, CDR2 SYDVKM. V lost 4 bases, J lost 3 bases, and 7 bases stayed unmatched. The CDR3 contains 16 residues.

V gene TRBV9 combines with J gene TRBJ1-6; unclear D gene. Trimming took 7 bases from V and 10 from J, leaving 21 bases between them. CDR3 length: 15 residues. Germline-derived CDR1 and CDR2 are SGDLS and YYNGEE. The CDR3 nucleotides are TGTGCCAGCGCTTCCGAGGTTGGACTGGTGTCACCCCTCCACTTT. As protein: CASASEVGLVSPLHF.

The V call is TRBV6-5, the J call TRBJ2-5; D not resolved. The germline V gene has CDR1 MNHEY and CDR2 SVGAGI. This CDR3 is 12 amino acids long. Trimming removed 0 bases at V and 4 bases at J, with 3 bases between. CDR3 coding DNA: TGTGCCAGCAGTTACTCCGGAGAGACCCAGTACTTC. This encodes CASSYSGETQYF.

This chain connects TRBV18 to TRBJ1-3, with D perhaps matching TRBD1 (5 bases). Germline V gene sequence: CDR1 KGHSH, CDR2 LQKENI. V lost 3 bases and J 4 bases, leaving 16 bases between the germline ends. The CDR3 sequence is 16 residues long. The CDR3 reads CASSPPLKGQGNTIYF. CDR3 DNA sequence: TGTGCCAGCTCACCCCCGCTGAAGGGGCAAGGAAACACCATATATTTT.

This sequence joins TRBV19 and TRBJ2-2; D remains unclear. Trimming removed 1 base from V and 1 base from J, with 4 bases in between. The CDR3 runs to 14 residues. Germline assignment: CDR1 LNHDA and CDR2 SQIVND (reference sequence). CDR3 in amino acids: CASSIVRNTGELFF. DNA for the CDR3: TGTGCCAGTAGTATAGTTCGGAACACCGGGGAGCTGTTTTTT.

This clone was seen a few times. The V gene is TRBV12-5, the J gene TRBJ1-1, with 7 nucleotides matching TRBD1. The CDR3 spans 16 residues. CDR1 and CDR2 (germline): LGHNT, FRNRAP. Trimming took 3 bases from V and 0 from J; bases not matched to a gene: 7. CDR3 coding DNA: TGTGCTAGTGGTTTACTACGGACAGGAATGAACACTGAAGCTTTCTTT. It codes for CASGLLRTGMNTEAFF.

The gene calls are TRBV4-3 and TRBJ1-5, with D unresolved. The CDR3 has 14 amino acids. V lost 2 bases and J 0 bases, leaving 5 bases between the germline ends. CDR1 and CDR2 (germline): LGHNA, YSLEER. The CDR3: CASSQSSSNQPQHF. CDR3 sequence (DNA): TGCGCCAGCAGCCAAAGTAGTAGCAATCAGCCCCAGCATTTT.

The rearrangement links TRBV2 to TRBJ2-7; possible D gene TRBD1, 6 bases. The germline gives CDR1 SNHLY, CDR2 FYNNEI. The V end lost 4 bases, the J end lost 12 bases, and 19 bases lay between the germline ends. This CDR3 has 13 residues. CDR3 bases: TGTGCCAGCAGTGGGGACATACCCCCAAGGCCGTACTTC. Translating it yields CASSGDIPPRPYF.

This clone was detected a few times. V gene TRBV5-1 combines with J gene TRBJ2-1, with D tentatively TRBD2 (6 bases). V lost 7 bases, J lost 7 bases, and 24 bases lay in between. From germline, CDR1 is SGHRS and CDR2 YFSETQ. The CDR3 length is 16 residues. CDR3 loop: CASRAAGSGSSNEQFF. The CDR3, as DNA: TGCGCCAGCCGGGCGGCGGGATCAGGGTCTAGTAATGAGCAGTTCTTC.

With respect to this clone: The junction differs from germline at one of its ends, possibly a read error. The chain couples TRBV6-2 or TRBV6-3 to TRBJ1-5; D remains unclear. Germline V lookup: CDR1 MNHEY, CDR2 SVGEGT. The CDR3 sequence is 14 residues long. For the CDR3, the DNA is TGTGCCAGCACTTACTTTGGTCAGAATCAGCCCCAGCATTTT. The encoded protein is CASTYFGQNQPQHF.

Only one count was recorded for this clone. The chain recombines TRBV7-3 with TRBJ2-4; the match to TRBD1 covers 7 bases. Germline CDR1 is SGHTA and CDR2 is FQGTGA. V trimming: 2 bases; J trimming: 0 bases; junction bases outside the gene matches: 7. The CDR3 spans 17 residues. CDR3 bases: TGTGCCAGCAGCTTAGGGAGAGGGGGCGAAGCCAAAAACATTCAGTACTTC. Its translation: CASSLGRGGEAKNIQYF.

This chain links TRBV4-1 with TRBJ2-7, with 8 bases that match TRBD1. Germline CDR1 reads MGHRA; CDR2 reads YSYEKL. The CDR3 spans 16 residues. V shed 0 bases and J 3 bases; nucleotides not matched to a gene: 7. In DNA form, the CDR3 reads TGCGCCAGCAGCCAAGATACGACAGGGGAAATCTACGAGCAGTACTTC. Protein sequence: CASSQDTTGEIYEQYF.

This clone was observed a single time. The CDR3 loop is CASSTRRSSYNEQFF. CDR3 bases: TGCGCCAGCAGTACCCGACGGAGCTCCTACAATGAGCAGTTCTTC. The chain combines TRBV10-1 with TRBJ2-1; D ambiguous. Per the germline V gene, CDR1 is WNHNN and CDR2 is SYGVQD (reference sequence). Trimming took 5 bases from V and 0 from J, leaving 11 bases between them. The length of the CDR3 is 15 residues.

This chain uses TRBV3-1 (or the pseudogene TRBV3-2) with TRBJ2-6; tentatively, D is TRBD2 (5 bases). The CDR3 is 14 amino acids. Germline V gene data show CDR1 as LGHDT and CDR2 as YNNKEL (reference sequence). Trimming removed 4 bases at V and 4 bases at J, with 8 bases between. The CDR3, as DNA: TGTGCCAGCAGCCCGGGGAGCGGGGCCAACGTCCTGACTTTC. Translating it yields CASSPGSGANVLTF.

The sample holds a few counts of this clone. CDR3 coding DNA: TGTGCCAGCAGTAAGGTCTGGTGGACAGGGCGTTCTAACTATGGCTACACCTTC. It specifies CASSKVWWTGRSNYGYTF. The chain has TRBV28 and TRBJ1-2; 8 bases match TRBD1. Losses at the gene ends were 5 bases for V and 0 bases for J; bases not matched to a gene: 14. Germline-derived CDR1 and CDR2 are MDHEN and SYDVKM. CDR3 size: 18 residues.

V and J are TRBV28 and TRBJ1-5; 7 positions match TRBD1. Germline CDR1 reads MDHEN; CDR2 reads SYDVKM. The V gene end was trimmed by 7 bases and the J gene end by 15 bases; junction bases not matched to a gene: 15. The CDR3 runs to 13 residues. The CDR3, as DNA: TGTGCCAGCACTTTGTCCAGGGGGTTAGGGTGGCATTTT. This gives the protein CASTLSRGLGWHF.

CDR3 in amino acids: CASSPGQGFYGYTF. The CDR3 DNA reads TGTGCCAGCAGCCCCGGACAGGGCTTCTATGGCTACACCTTC. The chain is built from TRBV7-9 and TRBJ1-2; 8 nucleotides line up with TRBD1. Germline loops: CDR1 SEHNR, CDR2 FQNEAQ (reference sequence). Unmatched junction bases numbered 6, after V lost 5 bases and J lost 4 bases. The CDR3 has 14 amino acids.

The rearrangement links TRBV3-1 (or the pseudogene TRBV3-2) to TRBJ1-3, with a weak D call TRBD1 (6 bases). V was clipped by 6 bases and J by 2 bases, with 11 bases between them. This CDR3 region has 14 residues. The germline CDR1 and CDR2 sequences are LGHDT and YNNKEL (reference sequence). CDR3 coding DNA: TGTGCCAGCAGTCAGGACAGTACTGGAAACACCATATATTTT. Protein product: CASSQDSTGNTIYF.

This chain uses TRBV11-2 with TRBJ2-7; TRBD1 matches at 8 bases. Germline CDR1 SGHAT, CDR2 FQNNGV. V shed 6 bases, J shed 3 bases, and the junction held 7 bases outside the gene matches. There are 14 residues in the CDR3. The CDR3 bases are TGTGCCAGCAGGGGACAGGCCGCTATCTACGAGCAGTACTTC. Amino acids: CASRGQAAIYEQYF.

This clone was seen just once. This chain joins TRBV11-2 and TRBJ1-2, with TRBD1 as a possible D gene (6 bases). Germline lookup yields CDR1 SGHAT and CDR2 FQNNGV. V lost 1 base, J lost 7 bases, and 13 bases lay in between. The CDR3 totals 14 residues. The CDR3 here is CASSLGTGPSGYTF. The CDR3 nucleotides are TGTGCCAGCAGCTTAGGTACAGGGCCTAGTGGCTACACCTTC.

This rearrangement joins TRBV2 to TRBJ1-2; a weak D match, TRBD1 (5 bases). In germline, CDR1 is SNHLY, CDR2 FYNNEI. V was clipped by 4 bases and J by 8 bases, with 14 bases between them. This CDR3 comprises 13 residues. The CDR3 protein is CASSVAGLGGYTF. The CDR3 region has the DNA TGTGCCAGCAGTGTCGCGGGGCTGGGGGGCTACACCTTC.